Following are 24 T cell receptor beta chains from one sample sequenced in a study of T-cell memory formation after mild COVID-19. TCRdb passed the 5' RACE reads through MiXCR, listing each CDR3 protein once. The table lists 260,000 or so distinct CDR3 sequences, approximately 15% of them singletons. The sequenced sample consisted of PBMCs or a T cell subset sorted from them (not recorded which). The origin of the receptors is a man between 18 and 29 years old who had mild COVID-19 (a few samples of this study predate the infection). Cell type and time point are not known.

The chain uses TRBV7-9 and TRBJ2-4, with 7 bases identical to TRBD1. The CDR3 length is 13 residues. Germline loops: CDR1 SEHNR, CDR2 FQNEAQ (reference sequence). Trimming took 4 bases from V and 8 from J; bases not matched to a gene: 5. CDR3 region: CASSSSRGHIQYF. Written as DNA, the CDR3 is TGTGCCAGCAGCTCGTCGAGGGGGCACATTCAGTACTTC.

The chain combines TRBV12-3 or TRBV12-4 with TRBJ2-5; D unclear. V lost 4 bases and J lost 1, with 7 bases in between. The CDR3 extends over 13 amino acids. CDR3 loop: CASSSRFQETQYF. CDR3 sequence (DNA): TGTGCCAGCAGTTCCCGGTTCCAAGAGACCCAGTACTTC.

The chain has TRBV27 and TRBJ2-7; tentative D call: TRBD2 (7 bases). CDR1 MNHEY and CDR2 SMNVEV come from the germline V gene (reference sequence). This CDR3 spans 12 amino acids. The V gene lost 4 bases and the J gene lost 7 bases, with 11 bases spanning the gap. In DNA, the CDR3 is TGTGCCAGCAGTTGGGGGGGGCGAGAGCAGTACTTC. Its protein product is CASSWGGREQYF.

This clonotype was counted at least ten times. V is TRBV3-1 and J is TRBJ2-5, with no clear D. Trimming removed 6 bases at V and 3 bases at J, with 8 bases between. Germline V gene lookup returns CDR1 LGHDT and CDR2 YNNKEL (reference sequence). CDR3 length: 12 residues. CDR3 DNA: TGTGCCAGCAGTCCAACGGAAGAGACCCAGTACTTC. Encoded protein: CASSPTEETQYF.

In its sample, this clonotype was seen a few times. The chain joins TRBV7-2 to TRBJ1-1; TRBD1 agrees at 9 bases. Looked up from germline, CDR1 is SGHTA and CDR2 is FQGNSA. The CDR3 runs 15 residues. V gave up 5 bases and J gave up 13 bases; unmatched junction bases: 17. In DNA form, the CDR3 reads TGTGCCAGCAGCCCCCCCCCCGGGGGACAGGGTTTGGGTTTCTTT. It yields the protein CASSPPPGGQGLGFF.

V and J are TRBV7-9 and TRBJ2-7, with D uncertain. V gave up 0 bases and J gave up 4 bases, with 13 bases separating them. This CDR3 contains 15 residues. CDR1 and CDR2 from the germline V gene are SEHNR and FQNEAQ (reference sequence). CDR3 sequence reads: CASSLATGQRYEQYF. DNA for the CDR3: TGTGCCAGCAGCTTAGCGACTGGCCAGAGGTACGAGCAGTACTTC. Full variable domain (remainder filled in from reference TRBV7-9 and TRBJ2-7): DTGVSQNPRHKITKRGQNVTFRCDPISEHNRLYWYRQTLGQGPEFLTYFQNEAQLEKSRLLSDRFSAERPKGSFSTLEIQRTEQGDSAMYLCASSLATGQRYEQYFGPGTRLTVT.

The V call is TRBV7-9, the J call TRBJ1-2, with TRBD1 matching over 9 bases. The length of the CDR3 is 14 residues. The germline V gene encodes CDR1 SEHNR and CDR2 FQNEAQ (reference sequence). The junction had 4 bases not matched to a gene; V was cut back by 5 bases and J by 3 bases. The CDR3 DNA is TGTGCCAGCAGCACGGGACAGGGACACTATGGCTACACCTTC. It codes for CASSTGQGHYGYTF.

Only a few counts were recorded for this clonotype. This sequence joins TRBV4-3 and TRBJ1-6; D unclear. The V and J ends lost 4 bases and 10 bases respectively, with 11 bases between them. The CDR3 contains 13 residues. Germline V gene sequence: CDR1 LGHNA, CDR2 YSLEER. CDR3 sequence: CASSPGHRSPLHF. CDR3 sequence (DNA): TGCGCCAGCAGCCCGGGCCACCGGTCACCCCTCCACTTT.

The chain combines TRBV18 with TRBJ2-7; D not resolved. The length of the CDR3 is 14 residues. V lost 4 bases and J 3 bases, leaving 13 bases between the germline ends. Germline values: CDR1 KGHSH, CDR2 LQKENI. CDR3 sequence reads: CASSLSGPRYEQYV. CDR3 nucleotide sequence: TGTGCCAGCTCACTGTCCGGGCCCCGCTACGAGCAGTACGTC.

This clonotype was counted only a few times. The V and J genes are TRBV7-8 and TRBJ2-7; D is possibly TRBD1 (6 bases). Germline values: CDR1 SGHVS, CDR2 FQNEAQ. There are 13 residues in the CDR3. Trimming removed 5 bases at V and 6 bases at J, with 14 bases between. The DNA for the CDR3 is TGTGCCAGCAGCCCTACAGGGCCTGGCGAGCAGTACGTC. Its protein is CASSPTGPGEQYV.

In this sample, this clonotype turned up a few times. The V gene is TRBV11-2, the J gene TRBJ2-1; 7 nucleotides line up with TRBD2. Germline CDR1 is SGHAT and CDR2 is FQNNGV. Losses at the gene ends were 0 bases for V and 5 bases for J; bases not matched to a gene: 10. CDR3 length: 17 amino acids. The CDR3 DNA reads TGTGCCAGCAGCTTAGATTTGGACGGGGGGTTCGACAATGAGCAGTTCTTC. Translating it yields CASSLDLDGGFDNEQFF.

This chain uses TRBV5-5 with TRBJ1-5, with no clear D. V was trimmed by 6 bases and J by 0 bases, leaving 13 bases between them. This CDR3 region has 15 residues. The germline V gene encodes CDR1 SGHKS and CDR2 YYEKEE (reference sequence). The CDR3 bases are TGTGCCAGCACCCAGGAGGGCGCTAGCAATCAGCCCCAGCATTTT. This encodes CASTQEGASNQPQHF.

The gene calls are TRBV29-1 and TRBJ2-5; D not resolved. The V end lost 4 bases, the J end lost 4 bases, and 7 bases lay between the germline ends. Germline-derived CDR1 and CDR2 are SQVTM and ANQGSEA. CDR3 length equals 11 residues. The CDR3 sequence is CSVVSLETQYF. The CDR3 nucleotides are TGCAGCGTTGTGTCTCTAGAGACCCAGTACTTC.

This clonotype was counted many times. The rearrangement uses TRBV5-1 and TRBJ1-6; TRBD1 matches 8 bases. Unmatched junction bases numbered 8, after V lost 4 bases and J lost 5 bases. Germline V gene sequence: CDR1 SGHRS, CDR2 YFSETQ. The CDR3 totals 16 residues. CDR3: CASSIGQGTNNSPLHF. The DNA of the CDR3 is TGCGCCAGCAGCATCGGACAGGGCACCAATAATTCACCCCTCCACTTT.

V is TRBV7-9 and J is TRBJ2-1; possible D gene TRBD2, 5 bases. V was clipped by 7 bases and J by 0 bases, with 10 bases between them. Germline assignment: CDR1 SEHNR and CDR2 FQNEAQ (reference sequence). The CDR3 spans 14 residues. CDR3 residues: CASIRGSSYNEQFF. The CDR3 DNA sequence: TGTGCCAGCATCCGGGGTAGCTCCTACAATGAGCAGTTCTTC.

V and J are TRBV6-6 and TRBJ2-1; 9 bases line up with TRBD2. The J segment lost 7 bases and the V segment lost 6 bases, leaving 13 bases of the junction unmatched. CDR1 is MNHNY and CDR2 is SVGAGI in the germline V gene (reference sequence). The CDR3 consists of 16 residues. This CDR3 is CASSLYGRGGKNEQFF. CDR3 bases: TGTGCCAGCAGCCTCTATGGGCGGGGGGGTAAAAATGAGCAGTTCTTC.

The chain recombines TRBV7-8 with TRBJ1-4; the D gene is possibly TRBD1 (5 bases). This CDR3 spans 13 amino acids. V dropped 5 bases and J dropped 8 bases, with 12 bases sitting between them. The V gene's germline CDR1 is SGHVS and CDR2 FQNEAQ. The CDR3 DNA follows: TGTGCCAGCAGCGACCGGGACGCGGAAAAACTGTTTTTT. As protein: CASSDRDAEKLFF.

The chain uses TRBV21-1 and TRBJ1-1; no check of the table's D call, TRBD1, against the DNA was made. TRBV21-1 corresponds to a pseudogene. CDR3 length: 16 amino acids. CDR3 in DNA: TGTGCCAGCAGCAAGGGTCCAGGGACACCGAACTCTGAAGCTTTCTTT. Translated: CASSKGPGTPNSEAFF.

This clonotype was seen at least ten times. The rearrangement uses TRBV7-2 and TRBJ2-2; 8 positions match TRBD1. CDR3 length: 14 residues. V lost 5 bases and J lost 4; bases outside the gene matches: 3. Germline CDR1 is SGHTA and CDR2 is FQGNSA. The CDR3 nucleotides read TGTGCCAGCAGCCGAGACAGGGGCACCGGGGAGCTGTTTTTT. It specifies CASSRDRGTGELFF. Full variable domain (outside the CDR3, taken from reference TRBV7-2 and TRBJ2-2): GAGVSQSPSNKVTEKGKDVELRCDPISGHTALYWYRQSLGQGLEFLIYFQGNSAPDKSGLPSDRFSAERTGGSVSTLTIQRTQQEDSAVYLCASSRDRGTGELFFGEGSRLTVL.

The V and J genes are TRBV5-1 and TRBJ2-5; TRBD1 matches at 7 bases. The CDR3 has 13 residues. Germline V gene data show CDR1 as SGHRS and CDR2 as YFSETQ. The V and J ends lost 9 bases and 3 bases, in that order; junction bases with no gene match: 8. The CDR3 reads CATSTGQKETQYF. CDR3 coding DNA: TGCGCCACTTCGACGGGACAGAAAGAGACCCAGTACTTC.

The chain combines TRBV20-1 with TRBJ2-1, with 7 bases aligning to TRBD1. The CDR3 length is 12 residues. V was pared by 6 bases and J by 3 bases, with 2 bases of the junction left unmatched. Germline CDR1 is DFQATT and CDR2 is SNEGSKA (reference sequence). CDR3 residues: CSAWDSYNEQFF. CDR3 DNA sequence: TGCAGTGCCTGGGACAGCTACAATGAGCAGTTCTTC.

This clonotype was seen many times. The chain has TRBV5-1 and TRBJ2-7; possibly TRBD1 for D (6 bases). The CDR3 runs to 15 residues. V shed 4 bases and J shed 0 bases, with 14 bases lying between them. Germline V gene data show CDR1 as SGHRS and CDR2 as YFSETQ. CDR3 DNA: TGCGCCAGCAGCGCCACAGGGTTACGCTCCTACGAGCAGTACTTC. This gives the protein CASSATGLRSYEQYF.

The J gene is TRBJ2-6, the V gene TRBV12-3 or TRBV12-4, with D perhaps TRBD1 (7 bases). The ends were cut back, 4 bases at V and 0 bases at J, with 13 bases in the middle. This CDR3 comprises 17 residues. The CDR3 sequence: CASSWAGQFSGANVLTF. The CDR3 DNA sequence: TGTGCCAGCAGTTGGGCGGGACAGTTCTCTGGGGCCAACGTCCTGACTTTC.

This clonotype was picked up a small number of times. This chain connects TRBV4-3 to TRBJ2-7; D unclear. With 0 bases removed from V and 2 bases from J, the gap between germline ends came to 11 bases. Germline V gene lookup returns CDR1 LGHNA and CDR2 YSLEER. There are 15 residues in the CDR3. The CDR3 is CASSQDISQTYEQYF. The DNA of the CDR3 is TGCGCCAGCAGCCAAGATATCAGCCAGACCTACGAGCAGTACTTC.